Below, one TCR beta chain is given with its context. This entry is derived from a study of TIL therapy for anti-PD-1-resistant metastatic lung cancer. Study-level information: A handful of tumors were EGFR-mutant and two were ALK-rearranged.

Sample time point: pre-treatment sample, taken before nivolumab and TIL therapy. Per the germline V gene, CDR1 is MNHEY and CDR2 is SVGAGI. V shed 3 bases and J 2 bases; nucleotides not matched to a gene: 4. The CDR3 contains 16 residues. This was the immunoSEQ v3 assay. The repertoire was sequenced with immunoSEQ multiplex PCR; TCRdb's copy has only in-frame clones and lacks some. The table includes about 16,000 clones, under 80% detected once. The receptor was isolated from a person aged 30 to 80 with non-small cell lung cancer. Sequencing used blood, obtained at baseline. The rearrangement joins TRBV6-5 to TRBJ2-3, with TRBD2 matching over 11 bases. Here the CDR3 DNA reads TGTGCCAGCAGTTATGGACTAGCGGGTTCCACAGATACGCAGTATTTT. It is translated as CASSYGLAGSTDTQYF.